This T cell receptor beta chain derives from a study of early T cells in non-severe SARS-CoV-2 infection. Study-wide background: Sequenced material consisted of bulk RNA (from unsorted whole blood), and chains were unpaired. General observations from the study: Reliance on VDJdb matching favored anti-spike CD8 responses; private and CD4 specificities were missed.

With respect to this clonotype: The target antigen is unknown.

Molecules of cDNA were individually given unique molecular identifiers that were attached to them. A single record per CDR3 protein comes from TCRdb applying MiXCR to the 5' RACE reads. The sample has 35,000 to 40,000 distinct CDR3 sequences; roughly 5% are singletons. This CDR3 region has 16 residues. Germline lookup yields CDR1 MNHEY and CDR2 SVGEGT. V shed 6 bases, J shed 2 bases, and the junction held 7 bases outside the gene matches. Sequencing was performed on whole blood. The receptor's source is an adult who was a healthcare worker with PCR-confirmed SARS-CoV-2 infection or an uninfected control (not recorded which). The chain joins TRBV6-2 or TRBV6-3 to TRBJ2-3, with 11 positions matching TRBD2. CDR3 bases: TGTGCCAGCAGGGCAGGGACTAGCGGCCTCACAGATACGCAGTATTTT. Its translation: CASRAGTSGLTDTQYF.